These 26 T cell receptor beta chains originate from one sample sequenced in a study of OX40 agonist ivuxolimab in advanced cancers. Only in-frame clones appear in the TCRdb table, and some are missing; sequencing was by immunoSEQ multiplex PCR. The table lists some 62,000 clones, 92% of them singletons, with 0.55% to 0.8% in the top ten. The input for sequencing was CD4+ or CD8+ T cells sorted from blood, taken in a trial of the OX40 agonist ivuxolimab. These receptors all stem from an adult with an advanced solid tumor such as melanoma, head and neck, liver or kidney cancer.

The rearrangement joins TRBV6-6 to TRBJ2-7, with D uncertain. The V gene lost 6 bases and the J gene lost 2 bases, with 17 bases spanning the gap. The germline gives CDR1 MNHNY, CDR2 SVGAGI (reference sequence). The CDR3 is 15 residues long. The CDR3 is CASSYRLEVPYEQYF. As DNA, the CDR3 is TGTGCCAGCAGCTACCGCCTTGAGGTTCCCTACGAGCAGTACTTC.

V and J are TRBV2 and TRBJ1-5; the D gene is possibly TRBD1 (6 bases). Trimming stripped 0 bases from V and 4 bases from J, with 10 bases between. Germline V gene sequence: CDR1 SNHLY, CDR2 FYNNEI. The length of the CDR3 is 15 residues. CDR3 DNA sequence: TGTGCCAGCAGTGAAGCCGACAGGATTAATCAGCCCCAGCATTTT. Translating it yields CASSEADRINQPQHF.

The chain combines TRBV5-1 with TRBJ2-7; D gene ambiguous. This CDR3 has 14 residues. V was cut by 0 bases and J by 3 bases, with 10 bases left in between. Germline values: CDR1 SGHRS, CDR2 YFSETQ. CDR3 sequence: CASSLDRNLYEQYF. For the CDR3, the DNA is TGCGCCAGCAGCTTGGACAGAAATCTCTACGAGCAGTACTTC.

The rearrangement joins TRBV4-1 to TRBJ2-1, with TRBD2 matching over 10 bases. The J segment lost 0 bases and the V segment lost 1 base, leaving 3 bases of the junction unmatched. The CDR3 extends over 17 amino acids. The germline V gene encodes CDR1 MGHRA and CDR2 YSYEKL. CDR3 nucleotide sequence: TGCGCCAGCAGCCAAGGACTAGCGGGTTTCTCCTACAATGAGCAGTTCTTC. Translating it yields CASSQGLAGFSYNEQFF.

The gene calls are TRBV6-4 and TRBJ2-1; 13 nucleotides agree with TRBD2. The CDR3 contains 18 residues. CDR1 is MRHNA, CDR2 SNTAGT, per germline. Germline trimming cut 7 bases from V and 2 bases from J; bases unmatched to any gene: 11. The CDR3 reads CASKQRTSGRLTYNEQFF. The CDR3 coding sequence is TGTGCCAGCAAGCAGAGGACTAGCGGGAGATTGACCTACAATGAGCAGTTCTTC.

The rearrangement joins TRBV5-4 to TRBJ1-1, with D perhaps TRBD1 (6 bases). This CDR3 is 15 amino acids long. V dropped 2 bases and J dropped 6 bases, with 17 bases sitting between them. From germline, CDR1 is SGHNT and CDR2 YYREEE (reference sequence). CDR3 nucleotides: TGTGCCAGCAGCTTACCAGGGAGGGGGGACGCTGAAGCTTTCTTT. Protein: CASSLPGRGDAEAFF.

CDR3 sequence reads: CASSPLSNYGYTF. In DNA form, the CDR3 reads TGTGCCAGCAGCCCCCTTTCTAACTATGGCTACACCTTC. The chain has TRBV6-1 and TRBJ1-2; no clear D. Per the germline V gene, CDR1 is MNHNS and CDR2 is SASEGT. The CDR3 is 13 residues long. The ends were cut back, 6 bases at V and 0 bases at J, with 8 bases in the middle.

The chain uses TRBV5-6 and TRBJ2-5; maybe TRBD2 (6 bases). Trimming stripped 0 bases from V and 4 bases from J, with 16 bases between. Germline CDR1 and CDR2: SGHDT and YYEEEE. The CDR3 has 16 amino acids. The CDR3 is CASSLAGTPHGETQYF. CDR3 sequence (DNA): TGTGCCAGCAGCTTGGCCGGGACTCCCCACGGAGAGACCCAGTACTTC.

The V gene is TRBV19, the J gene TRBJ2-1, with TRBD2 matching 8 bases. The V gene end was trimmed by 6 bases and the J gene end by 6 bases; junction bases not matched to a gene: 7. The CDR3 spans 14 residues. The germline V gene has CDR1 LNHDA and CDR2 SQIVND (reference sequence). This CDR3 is CASRRIAGPNEQFF. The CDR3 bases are TGTGCCAGTAGAAGAATAGCGGGACCCAATGAGCAGTTCTTC.

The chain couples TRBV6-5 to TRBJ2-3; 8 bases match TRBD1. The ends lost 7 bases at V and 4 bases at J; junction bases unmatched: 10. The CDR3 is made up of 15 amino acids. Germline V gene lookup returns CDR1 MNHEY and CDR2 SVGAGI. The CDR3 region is CASKQGAIVSDTQYF. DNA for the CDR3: TGTGCCAGCAAGCAGGGGGCGATAGTATCAGATACGCAGTATTTT.

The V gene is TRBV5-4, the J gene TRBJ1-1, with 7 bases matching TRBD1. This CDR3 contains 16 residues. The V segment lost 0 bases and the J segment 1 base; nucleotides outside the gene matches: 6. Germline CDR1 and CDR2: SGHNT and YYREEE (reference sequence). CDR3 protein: CASSLGVAGGNTEAFF. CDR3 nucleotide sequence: TGTGCCAGCAGCTTGGGTGTGGCAGGGGGGAACACTGAAGCTTTCTTT.

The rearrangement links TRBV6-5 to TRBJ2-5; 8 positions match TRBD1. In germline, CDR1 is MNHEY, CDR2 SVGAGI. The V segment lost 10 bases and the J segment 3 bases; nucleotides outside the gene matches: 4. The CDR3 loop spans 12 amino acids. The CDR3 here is CATKDREETQYF. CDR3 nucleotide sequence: TGTGCCACCAAGGACAGGGAAGAGACCCAGTACTTC.

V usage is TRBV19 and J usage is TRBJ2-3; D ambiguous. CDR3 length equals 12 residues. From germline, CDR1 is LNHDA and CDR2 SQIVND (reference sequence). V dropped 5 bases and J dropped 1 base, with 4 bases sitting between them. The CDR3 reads CASSAGTDTQYF. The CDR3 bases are TGTGCCAGTAGTGCAGGCACAGATACGCAGTATTTT.

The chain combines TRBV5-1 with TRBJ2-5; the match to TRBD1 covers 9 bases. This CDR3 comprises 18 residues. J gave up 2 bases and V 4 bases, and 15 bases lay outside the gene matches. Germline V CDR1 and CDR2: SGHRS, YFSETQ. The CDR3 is CASSPRGLGTGQQETQYF. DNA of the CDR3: TGCGCCAGCAGCCCGAGGGGGTTGGGGACAGGGCAGCAAGAGACCCAGTACTTC.

DNA of the CDR3: TGTGCCAGCAGCTTGGGGCAGGGCCCCTACGAGCAGTACTTC. Residues: CASSLGQGPYEQYF. The chain combines TRBV5-6 with TRBJ2-7, with D maybe TRBD1 (5 bases). The V gene's germline CDR1 is SGHDT and CDR2 YYEEEE. V was shortened by 0 bases and J by 2 bases, with 9 bases between the two germline ends. The CDR3 covers 14 residues.

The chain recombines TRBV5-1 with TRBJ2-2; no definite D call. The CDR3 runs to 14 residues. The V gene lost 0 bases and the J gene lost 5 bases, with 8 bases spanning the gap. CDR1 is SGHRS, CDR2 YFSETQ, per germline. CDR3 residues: CASSLAQGTGELFF. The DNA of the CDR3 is TGCGCCAGCAGCTTGGCGCAAGGGACCGGGGAGCTGTTTTTT.

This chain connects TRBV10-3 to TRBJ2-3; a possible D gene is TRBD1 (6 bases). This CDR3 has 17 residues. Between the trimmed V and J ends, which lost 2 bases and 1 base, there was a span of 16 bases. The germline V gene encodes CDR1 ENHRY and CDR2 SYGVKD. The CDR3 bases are TGTGCCATCAGTGAGCCTCAGGGGTTGAAGGGCACAGATACGCAGTATTTT. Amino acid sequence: CAISEPQGLKGTDTQYF.

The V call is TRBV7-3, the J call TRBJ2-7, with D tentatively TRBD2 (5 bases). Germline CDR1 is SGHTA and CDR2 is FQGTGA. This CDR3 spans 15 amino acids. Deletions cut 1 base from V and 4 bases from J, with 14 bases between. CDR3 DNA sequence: TGTGCCAGCAGCTTAAGCCGGGGATTCCCTTACGAGCAGTACTTC. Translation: CASSLSRGFPYEQYF.

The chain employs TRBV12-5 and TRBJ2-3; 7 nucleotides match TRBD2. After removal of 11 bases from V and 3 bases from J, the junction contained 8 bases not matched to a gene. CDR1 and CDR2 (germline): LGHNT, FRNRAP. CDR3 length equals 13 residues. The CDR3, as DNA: TGTGCTGGCAAAGGACTAGGAACAGATACGCAGTATTTT. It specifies CAGKGLGTDTQYF.

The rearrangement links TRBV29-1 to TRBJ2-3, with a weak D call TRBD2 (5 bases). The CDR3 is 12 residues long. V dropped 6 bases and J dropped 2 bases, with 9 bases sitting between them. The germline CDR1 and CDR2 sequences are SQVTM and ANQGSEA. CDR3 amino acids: CSVGRDTDTQYF. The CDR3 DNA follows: TGCAGCGTCGGACGGGACACAGATACGCAGTATTTT.

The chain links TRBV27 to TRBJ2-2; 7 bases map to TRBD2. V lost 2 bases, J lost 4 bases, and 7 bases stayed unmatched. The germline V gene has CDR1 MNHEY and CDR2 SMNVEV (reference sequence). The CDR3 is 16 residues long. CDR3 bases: TGTGCCAGCAGTTTAGGGCTAGCGGCCGGCACCGGGGAGCTGTTTTTT. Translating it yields CASSLGLAAGTGELFF.

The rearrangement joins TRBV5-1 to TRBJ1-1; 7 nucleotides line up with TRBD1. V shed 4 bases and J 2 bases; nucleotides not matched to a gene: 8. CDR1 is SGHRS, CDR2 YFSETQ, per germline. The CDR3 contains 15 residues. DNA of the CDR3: TGCGCCAGCAGCCCGTTAGGGGGCGTCAACACTGAAGCTTTCTTT. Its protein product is CASSPLGGVNTEAFF.

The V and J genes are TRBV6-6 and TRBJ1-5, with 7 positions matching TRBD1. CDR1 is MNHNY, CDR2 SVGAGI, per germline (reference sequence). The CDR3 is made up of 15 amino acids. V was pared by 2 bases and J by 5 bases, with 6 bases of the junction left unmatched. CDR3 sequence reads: CASSYTTGADQPQHF. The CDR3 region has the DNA TGTGCCAGCAGTTACACAACAGGGGCCGATCAGCCCCAGCATTTT.

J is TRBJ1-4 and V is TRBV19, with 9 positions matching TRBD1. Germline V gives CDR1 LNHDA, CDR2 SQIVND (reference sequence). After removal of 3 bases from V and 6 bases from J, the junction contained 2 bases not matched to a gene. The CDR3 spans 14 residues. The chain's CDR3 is CASSITGGDEKLFF. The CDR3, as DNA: TGTGCCAGTAGTATCACAGGGGGCGATGAAAAACTGTTTTTT.

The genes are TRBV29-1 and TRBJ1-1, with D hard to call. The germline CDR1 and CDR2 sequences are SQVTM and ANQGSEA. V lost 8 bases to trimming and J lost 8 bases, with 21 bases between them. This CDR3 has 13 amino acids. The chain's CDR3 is CSLSAREAIEAFF. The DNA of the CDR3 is TGCAGCCTCTCCGCCCGGGAGGCTATAGAAGCTTTCTTT.

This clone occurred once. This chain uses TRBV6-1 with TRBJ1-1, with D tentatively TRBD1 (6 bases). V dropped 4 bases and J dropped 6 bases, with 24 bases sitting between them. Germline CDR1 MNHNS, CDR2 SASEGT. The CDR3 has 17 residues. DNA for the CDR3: TGTGCCAGCAGTGCAATCCCGGGGGCAATGGTGTTCCCTGAAGCTTTCTTT. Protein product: CASSAIPGAMVFPEAFF.